A selection of T cell receptor beta chains follows, all from one sample in a study of PD-1 blockade in classical Hodgkin lymphoma. Sequencing used immunoSEQ multiplex PCR; TCRdb keeps in-frame clones, though not all of them. The sample lists more than 40,000 clones, 60% to 80% seen once, with over 2% in the top ten. Sample: peripheral blood mononuclear cells (PBMCs), taken before the fourth cycle of nivolumab. All receptors come from a human donor with classical Hodgkin lymphoma. CDR3s include the opening cysteine and the closing phenylalanine or tryptophan. D genes are given only for firm matches. Some rows have no size entry. The others give once, few or many, or a class for an expanded clone.

J	V	length	size	D	DNA	CDR3
TRBJ2-3	TRBV5-5	13	NA	NA	TGTGCCAGCAGCTTGTGGGGAGAAGATACGCAGTATTTT	CASSLWGEDTQYF
TRBJ1-6	TRBV4-3	14	NA	NA	TGCGCCAGCAGCCAAGACCCGGGTAATTCACCCCTCCACTTT	CASSQDPGNSPLHF
TRBJ1-2	TRBV27	16	NA	TRBD1	TGTGCCAGCAGTTTATTCAGGGGGGGAGCTAACTATGGCTACACCTTC	CASSLFRGGANYGYTF
TRBJ1-4	TRBV7-9	15	few	TRBD1	TGTGCCAGCAGCTTCCAGGGGGAAGCTAATGAAAAACTGTTTTTT	CASSFQGEANEKLFF
TRBJ2-7	TRBV14	14	NA	NA	TGTGCCAGCAGCCAAGTACCCACGGGGAACGAGCAGTACTTC	CASSQVPTGNEQYF
TRBJ2-1	TRBV13	15	few	TRBD2	TGTGCCAGCAGCTCAAGCGGGGGGGCTCTAGAGGAGCAGTTCTTC	CASSSSGGALEEQFF
TRBJ1-4	TRBV5-4	13	few	NA	TGTGCCAGCAGGACGGACACTAATGAAAAACTGTTTTTT	CASRTDTNEKLFF
TRBJ1-5	TRBV19	13	NA	NA	TGTGCCAGTAGTTCCCAACAGGGTCAGCCCCAGCATTTT	CASSSQQGQPQHF
TRBJ2-7	TRBV27	12	NA	NA	TGTGCCAGCAGTTTAGGGCAATACGAGCAGTACTTC	CASSLGQYEQYF
TRBJ1-6	TRBV5-8	11	NA	NA	TGTGCCAGCAGCTTGGATGAGATTCTCCACTTT	CASSLDEILHF
TRBJ2-7	TRBV4-3	14	NA	NA	TGCGCCAGCAGCCAAGCGTCAAATCCCTACGAGCAGTACTTC	CASSQASNPYEQYF
TRBJ1-1	TRBV28	15	NA	TRBD1	TGTGCCAGCAGTTTACCGACAGGGGGGTATACTGAAGCTTTCTTT	CASSLPTGGYTEAFF
TRBJ2-2	TRBV11-2	16	NA	TRBD2	TGCGCCAGCAGCCTCGGACTAGCGGGGACCGCCGGGGAGCTGTTTTTT	CASSLGLAGTAGELFF
TRBJ2-5	TRBV4-3	17	NA	TRBD2	TGCGCCAGCAGCCAAGATTCCGGGGGGGGGAAACAAGAGACCCAGTACTTC	CASSQDSGGGKQETQYF
TRBJ2-5	TRBV19	16	NA	NA	TGTGCCAGTAGTAATAGACAGGCCTCGGGCCAAGAGACCCAGTACTTC	CASSNRQASGQETQYF
TRBJ2-7	TRBV7-9	13	NA	TRBD2	TGTGCCAGCAGCTTGGTTGGGGGGGACGAGCAGTACTTC	CASSLVGGDEQYF